The clone carrying this TCR beta chain came up once. These data originate in a study of PD-L1 blockade in urothelial cancer. The sample's time point: peripheral blood 6 weeks after treatment start. The protocol was immunoSEQ multiplex PCR, while the TCRdb copy is restricted to in-frame clones and leaves out a portion. The data show about 46,000 clones, with under 85% seen just once and 1.5% to 2% held by the top ten. The CDR3 spans 14 residues. CDR1 is SNHLY, CDR2 FYNNEI, per germline. J lost 1 base, V lost 5 bases, and 4 bases had no gene match. The source is a man aged 50-59 years with urothelial cancer. The chain employs TRBV2 and TRBJ2-5; 7 positions match TRBD2. This specimen consisted of PBMCs, obtained around atezolizumab (anti-PD-L1) treatment. The CDR3: CASSRTGGQETQYF. CDR3 DNA sequence: TGTGCCAGCAGTCGAACGGGGGGCCAAGAGACCCAGTACTTC.